The following is a T cell receptor (beta chain) sequence with its context. Its antigen remains unidentified. This CDR3 contains 16 residues. Germline V CDR1 and CDR2: KGHDR, SFDVKD. With 4 bases clipped from V and 5 bases from J, the junction kept 5 bases outside the gene matches. This entry comes from a study of vaccination effects on CD4 cells after COVID-19. Study overall: The patients, a few convalescent individuals, were sampled early and late after vaccination. Study conclusions and caveats: Among infection- and vaccine-induced clones, marked clonal contraction occurred late after vaccination. Convalescent patients were scarce in the study, and it lacked early post-infection timepoints.

TCRdb keeps only in-frame clones here, not all; method: immunoSEQ multiplex PCR. This sample has roughly 33,000 clones, with 75% found just once. Once cultured for 10 days, the cells underwent separation to obtain CD4+ T cells. The person had PCR-confirmed SARS-CoV-2 infection between March and December 2020. All participants had two doses of either the BNT162b2 or mRNA-1273 vaccine. Fresh IL-2-containing medium replaced half the medium on days 3 and 7. The chain couples TRBV24-1 to TRBJ2-1; TRBD2 matches 12 bases. The material was CD4+ T cells from PBMCs cultured without peptide, obtained after COVID-19 vaccination. The receptor was derived from a human donor who had a prior SARS-CoV-2 infection. The CDR3 DNA reads as TGTGCCACCAGTGAACTAGCGGGGGGCCGGAACAATGAGCAGTTCTTC. Its translation is CATSELAGGRNNEQFF.